This TCR beta chain is from a study of T-cell memory formation after mild COVID-19. Study information: Largely donor-specific TCR clusters were found.

A few counts support this clonotype. The 5'RACE method, run with constant-segment primers, produced TCR alpha and TCR beta cDNA libraries (carrying sample barcodes and UMIs). Each CDR3 protein gets one entry after TCRdb re-called the 5' RACE reads with MiXCR. The sample has some 320,000 distinct CDR3 sequences; 14% are singletons. Material for sequencing was PBMCs or a T cell subset sorted from them (not recorded which). The clonotype comes from a young man who had mild COVID-19 (a few samples of this study predate the infection). Cell type and time point are not known.

The CDR3 spells CARTHIGSLNGYTF. CDR3 nucleotide sequence: TGTGCCCGGACGCATATCGGCAGCTTGAATGGCTACACCTTC. The chain recombines TRBV30 with TRBJ1-2; no firm D call. CDR1 GTSNPN and CDR2 SVGIG come from the germline V gene (reference sequence). The CDR3 totals 14 residues. V was clipped by 8 bases and J by 6 bases, with 22 bases between them. Complete variable domain (other parts from reference TRBV30 and TRBJ1-2): SQTIHQWPATLVQPVGSPLSLECTVEGTSNPNLYWYRQAAGRGLQLLFYSVGIGQISSEVPQNLSASRPQDRQFILSSKKLLLSDSGFYLCARTHIGSLNGYTFGSGTRLTVV.